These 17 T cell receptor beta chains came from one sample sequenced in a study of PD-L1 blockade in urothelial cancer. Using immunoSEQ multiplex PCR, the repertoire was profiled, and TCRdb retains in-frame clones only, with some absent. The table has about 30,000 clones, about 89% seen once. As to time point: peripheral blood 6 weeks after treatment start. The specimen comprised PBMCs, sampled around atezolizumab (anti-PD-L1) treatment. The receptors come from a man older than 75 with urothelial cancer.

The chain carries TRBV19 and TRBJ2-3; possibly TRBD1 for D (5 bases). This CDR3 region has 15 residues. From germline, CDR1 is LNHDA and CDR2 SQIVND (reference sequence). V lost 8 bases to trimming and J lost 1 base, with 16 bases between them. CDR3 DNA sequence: TGTGCCAGTCAGGGTGGCGGAAAAGGCACAGATACGCAGTATTTT. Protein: CASQGGGKGTDTQYF.

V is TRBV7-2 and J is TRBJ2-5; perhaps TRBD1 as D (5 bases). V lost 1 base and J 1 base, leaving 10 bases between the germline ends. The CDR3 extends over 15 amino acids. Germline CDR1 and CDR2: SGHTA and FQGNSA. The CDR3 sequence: CASSLGVGVQETQYF. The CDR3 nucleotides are TGTGCCAGCAGCTTAGGGGTAGGGGTCCAAGAGACCCAGTACTTC.

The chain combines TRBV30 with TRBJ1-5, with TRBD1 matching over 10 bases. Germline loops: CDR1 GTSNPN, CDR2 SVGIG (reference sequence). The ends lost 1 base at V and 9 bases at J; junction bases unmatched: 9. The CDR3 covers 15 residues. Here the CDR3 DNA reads TGTGCCTGGAGTGCAGCGGGGACAGGGGTAGTGCCCCAGCATTTT. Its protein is CAWSAAGTGVVPQHF. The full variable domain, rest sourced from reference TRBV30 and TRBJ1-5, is SQTIHQWPATLVQPVGSPLSLECTVEGTSNPNLYWYRQAAGRGLQLLFYSVGIGQISSEVPQNLSASRPQDRQFILSSKKLLLSDSGFYLCAWSAAGTGVVPQHFGDGTRLSIL.

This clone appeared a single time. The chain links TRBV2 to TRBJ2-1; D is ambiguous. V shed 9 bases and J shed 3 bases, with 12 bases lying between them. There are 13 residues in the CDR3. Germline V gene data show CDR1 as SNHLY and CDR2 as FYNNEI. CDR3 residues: CASTPGFYNEQFF. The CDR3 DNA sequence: TGTGCCAGTACTCCGGGTTTCTACAATGAGCAGTTCTTC.

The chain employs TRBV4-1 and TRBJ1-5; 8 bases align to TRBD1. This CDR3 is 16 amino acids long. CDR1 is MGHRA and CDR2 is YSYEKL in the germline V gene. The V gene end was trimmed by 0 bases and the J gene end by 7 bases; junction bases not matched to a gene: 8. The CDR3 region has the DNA TGCGCCAGCAGCCAAGATCAATTCAGGGGGCAGCAGCCCCAGCATTTT. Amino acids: CASSQDQFRGQQPQHF.

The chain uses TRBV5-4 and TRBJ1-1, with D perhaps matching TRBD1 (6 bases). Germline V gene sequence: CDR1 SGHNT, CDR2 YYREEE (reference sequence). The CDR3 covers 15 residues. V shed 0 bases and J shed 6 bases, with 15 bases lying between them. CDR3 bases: TGTGCCAGCAGCTTGGGGGGACCAGGGGCCGCTGAAGCTTTCTTT. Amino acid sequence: CASSLGGPGAAEAFF.

CDR3 residues: CASKGGTGHYEQYF. The CDR3 nucleotides are TGTGCCAGCAAAGGAGGGACAGGACACTACGAGCAGTACTTC. V usage is TRBV6-5 and J usage is TRBJ2-7; 8 bases are shared with TRBD1. The CDR3 consists of 14 residues. CDR1 and CDR2 from the germline V gene are MNHEY and SVGAGI. The ends lost 7 bases at V and 3 bases at J; junction bases unmatched: 8.

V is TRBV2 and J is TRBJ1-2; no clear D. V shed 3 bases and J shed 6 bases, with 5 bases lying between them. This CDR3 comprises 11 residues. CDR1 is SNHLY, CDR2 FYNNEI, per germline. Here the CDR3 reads CASSESNGYTF. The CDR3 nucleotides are TGTGCCAGCAGTGAGTCCAATGGCTACACCTTC.

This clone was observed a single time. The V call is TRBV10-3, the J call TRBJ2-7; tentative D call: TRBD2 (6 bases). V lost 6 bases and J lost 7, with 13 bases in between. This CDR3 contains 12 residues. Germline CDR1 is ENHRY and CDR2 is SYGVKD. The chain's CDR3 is CAIRGRGGEQYF. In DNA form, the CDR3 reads TGTGCCATCAGGGGTAGGGGAGGTGAGCAGTACTTC.

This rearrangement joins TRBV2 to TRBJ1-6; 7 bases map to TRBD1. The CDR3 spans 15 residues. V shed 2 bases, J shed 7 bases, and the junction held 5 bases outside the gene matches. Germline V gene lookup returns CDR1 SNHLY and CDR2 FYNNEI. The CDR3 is CASSERGQINSPLHF. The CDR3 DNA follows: TGTGCCAGCAGTGAAAGGGGACAGATAAATTCACCCCTCCACTTT.

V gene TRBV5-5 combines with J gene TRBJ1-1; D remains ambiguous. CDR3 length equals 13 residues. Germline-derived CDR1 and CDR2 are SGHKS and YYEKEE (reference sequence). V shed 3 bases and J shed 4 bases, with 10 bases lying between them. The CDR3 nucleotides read TGTGCCAGCAGCTCTCAGTGGGCCACTGAAGCTTTCTTT. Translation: CASSSQWATEAFF.

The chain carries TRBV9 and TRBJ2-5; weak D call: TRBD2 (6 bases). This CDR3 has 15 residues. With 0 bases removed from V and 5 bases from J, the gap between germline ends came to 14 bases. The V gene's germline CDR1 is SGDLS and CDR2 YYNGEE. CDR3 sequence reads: CASSVGPGGKETQYF. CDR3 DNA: TGTGCCAGCAGCGTAGGACCTGGCGGGAAGGAGACCCAGTACTTC.

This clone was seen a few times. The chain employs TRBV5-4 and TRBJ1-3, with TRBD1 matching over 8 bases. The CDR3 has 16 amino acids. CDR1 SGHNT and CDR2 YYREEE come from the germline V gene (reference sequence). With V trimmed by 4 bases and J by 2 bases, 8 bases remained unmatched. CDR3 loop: CASSGPRTGTGNTIYF. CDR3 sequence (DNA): TGTGCCAGCAGCGGGCCTAGGACAGGGACTGGAAACACCATATATTTT.

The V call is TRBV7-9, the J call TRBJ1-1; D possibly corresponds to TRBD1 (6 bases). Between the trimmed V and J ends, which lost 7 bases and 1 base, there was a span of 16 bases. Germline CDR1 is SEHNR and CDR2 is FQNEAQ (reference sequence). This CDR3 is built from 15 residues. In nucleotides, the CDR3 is TGTGCCAGCACCCTAGTAGGGGGAAAGAACACTGAAGCTTTCTTT. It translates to CASTLVGGKNTEAFF.

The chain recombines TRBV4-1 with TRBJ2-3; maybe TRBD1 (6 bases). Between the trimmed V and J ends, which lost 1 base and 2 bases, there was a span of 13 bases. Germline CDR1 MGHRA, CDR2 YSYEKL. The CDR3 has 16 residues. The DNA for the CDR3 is TGCGCCAGCAGCCAAGTTCCGGACAGTCTCACAGATACGCAGTATTTT. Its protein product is CASSQVPDSLTDTQYF.

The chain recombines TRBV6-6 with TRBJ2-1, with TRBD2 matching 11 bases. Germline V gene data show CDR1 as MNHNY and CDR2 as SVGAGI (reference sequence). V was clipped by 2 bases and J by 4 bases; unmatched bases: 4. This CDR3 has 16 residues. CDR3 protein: CASSYPGTSGYNEQFF. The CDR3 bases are TGTGCCAGCAGTTACCCCGGGACTAGCGGATACAATGAGCAGTTCTTC.

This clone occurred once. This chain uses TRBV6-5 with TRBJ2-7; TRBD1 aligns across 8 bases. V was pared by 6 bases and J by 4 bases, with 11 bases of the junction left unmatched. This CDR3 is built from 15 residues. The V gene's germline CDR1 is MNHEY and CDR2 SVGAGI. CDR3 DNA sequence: TGTGCCAGCAGCCCGGACAGGGCGTCAGAGTACGAGCAGTACTTC. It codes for CASSPDRASEYEQYF.